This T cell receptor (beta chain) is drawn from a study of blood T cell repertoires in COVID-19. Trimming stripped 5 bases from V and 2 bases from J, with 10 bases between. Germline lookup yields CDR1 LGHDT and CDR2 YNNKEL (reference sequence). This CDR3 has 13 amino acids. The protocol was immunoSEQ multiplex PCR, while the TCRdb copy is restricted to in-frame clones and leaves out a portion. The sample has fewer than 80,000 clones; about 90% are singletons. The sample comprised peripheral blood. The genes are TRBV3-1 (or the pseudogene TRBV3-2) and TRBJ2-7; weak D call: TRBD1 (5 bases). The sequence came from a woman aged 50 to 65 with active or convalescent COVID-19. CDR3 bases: TGTGCCAGCAGCGCGGACAATACCTACGAGCAGTACTTC. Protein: CASSADNTYEQYF.